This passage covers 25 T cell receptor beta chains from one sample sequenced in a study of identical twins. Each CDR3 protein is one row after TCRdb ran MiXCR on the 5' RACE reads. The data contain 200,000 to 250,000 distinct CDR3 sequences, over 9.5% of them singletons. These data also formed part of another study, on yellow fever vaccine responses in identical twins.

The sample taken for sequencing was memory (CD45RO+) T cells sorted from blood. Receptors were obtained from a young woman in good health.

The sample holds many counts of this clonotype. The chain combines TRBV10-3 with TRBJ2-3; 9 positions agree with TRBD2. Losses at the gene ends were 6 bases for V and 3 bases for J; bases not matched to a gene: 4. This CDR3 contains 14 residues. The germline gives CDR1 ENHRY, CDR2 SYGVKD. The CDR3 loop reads CAISERGVTDTQYF. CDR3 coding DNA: TGTGCCATCAGCGAGCGGGGGGTAACAGATACGCAGTATTTT.

DNA for the CDR3: TGCAGTGCTACGGCCGCAACTAATGAAAAACTGTTTTTT. Its translation is CSATAATNEKLFF. The J gene is TRBJ1-4, the V gene TRBV20-1; D unresolved. V lost 4 bases to trimming and J lost 0 bases, with 6 bases between them. The CDR3 has 13 amino acids. CDR1 DFQATT and CDR2 SNEGSKA come from the germline V gene (reference sequence).

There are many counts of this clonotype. The CDR3 loop reads CATSGSAGGSDEQFF. The CDR3 DNA is TGTGCCACCAGCGGTAGCGCCGGGGGGTCCGATGAGCAGTTCTTC. This rearrangement joins TRBV15 to TRBJ2-1; 7 bases align to TRBD2. The junction had 12 bases not matched to a gene; V was cut back by 5 bases and J by 8 bases. The CDR3 consists of 15 residues. CDR1 and CDR2 (germline): LNHNV, YYDKDF (reference sequence).

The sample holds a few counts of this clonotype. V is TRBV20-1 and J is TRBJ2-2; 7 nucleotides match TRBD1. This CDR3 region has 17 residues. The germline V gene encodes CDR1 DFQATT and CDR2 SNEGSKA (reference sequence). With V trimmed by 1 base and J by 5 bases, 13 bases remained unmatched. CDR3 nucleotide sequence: TGCAGTGCTAGAGCCGCTGACAGGGCGGAAGTGACCGGGGAGCTGTTTTTT. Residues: CSARAADRAEVTGELFF.

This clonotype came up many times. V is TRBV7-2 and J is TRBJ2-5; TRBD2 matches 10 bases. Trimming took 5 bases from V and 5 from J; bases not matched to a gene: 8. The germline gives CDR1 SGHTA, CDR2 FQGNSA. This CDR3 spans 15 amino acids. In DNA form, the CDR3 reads TGTGCCAGCAGCGAACAGGGACTAGCGTGGGAGACCCAGTACTTC. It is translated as CASSEQGLAWETQYF.

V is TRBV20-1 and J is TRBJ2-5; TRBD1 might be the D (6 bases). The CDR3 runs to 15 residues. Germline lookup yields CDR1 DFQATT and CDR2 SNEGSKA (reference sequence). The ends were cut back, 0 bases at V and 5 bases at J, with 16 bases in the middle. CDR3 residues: CSARDARDTSETQYF. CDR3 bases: TGCAGTGCTAGAGATGCAAGGGACACCAGCGAGACCCAGTACTTC.

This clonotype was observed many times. CDR3 DNA sequence: TGCAGTGCTAGCTCGCCTAGCGGGACATACGAGCAGTACTTC. Its translation is CSASSPSGTYEQYF. The chain couples TRBV20-1 to TRBJ2-7, with 9 nucleotides matching TRBD2. This CDR3 has 14 residues. Germline CDR1 is DFQATT and CDR2 is SNEGSKA (reference sequence). With V trimmed by 3 bases and J by 4 bases, 7 bases remained unmatched.

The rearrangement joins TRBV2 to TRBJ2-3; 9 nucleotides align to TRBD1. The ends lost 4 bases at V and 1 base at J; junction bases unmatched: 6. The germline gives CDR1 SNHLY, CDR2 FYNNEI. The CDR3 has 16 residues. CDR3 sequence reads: CASSGGTGPGTDTQYF. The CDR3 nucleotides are TGTGCCAGCAGTGGGGGGACAGGGCCTGGCACAGATACGCAGTATTTT. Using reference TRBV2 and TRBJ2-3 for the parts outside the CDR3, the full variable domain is EPEVTQTPSHQVTQMGQEVILRCVPISNHLYFYWYRQILGQKVEFLVSFYNNEISEKSEIFDDQFSVERPDGSNFTLKIRSTKLEDSAMYFCASSGGTGPGTDTQYFGPGTRLTVL.

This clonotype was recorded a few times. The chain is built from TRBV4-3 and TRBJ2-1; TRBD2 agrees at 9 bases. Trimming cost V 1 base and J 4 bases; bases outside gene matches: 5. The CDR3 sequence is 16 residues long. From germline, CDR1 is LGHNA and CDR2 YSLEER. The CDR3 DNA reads TGCGCCAGCAGCCAAGGGATAGCGGGAGCGTACAATGAGCAGTTCTTC. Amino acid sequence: CASSQGIAGAYNEQFF.

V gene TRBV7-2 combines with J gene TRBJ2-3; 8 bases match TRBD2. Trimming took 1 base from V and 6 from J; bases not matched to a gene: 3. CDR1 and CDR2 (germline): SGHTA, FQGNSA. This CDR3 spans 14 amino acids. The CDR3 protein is CASSLERGPDTQYF. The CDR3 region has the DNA TGTGCCAGCAGCTTAGAGCGGGGGCCGGATACGCAGTATTTT.

CDR3 in amino acids: CASSHILITGTPSSGANVLTF. The DNA for the CDR3 is TGCGCCAGCAGCCATATTTTAATAACCGGGACTCCTTCCTCTGGGGCCAACGTCCTGACTTTC. The V and J genes are TRBV4-1 and TRBJ2-6; possible D gene TRBD2, 6 bases. V shed 3 bases and J shed 0 bases, with 24 bases lying between them. Germline-derived CDR1 and CDR2 are MGHRA and YSYEKL. CDR3 size: 21 residues.

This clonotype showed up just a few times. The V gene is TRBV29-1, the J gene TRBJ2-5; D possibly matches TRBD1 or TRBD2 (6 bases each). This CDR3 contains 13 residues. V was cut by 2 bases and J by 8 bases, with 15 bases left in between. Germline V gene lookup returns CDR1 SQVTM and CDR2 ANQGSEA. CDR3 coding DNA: TGCAGCGTTGAATTTCGGGGGCTTGGTACCCAGTACTTC. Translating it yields CSVEFRGLGTQYF.

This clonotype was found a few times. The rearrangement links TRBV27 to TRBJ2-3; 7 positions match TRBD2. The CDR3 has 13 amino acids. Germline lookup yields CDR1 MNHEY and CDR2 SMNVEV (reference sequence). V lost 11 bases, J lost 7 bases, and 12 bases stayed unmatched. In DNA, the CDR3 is TGTGCCTGGGCGAGCGGGGTGCTCAATACGCAGTATTTT. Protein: CAWASGVLNTQYF.

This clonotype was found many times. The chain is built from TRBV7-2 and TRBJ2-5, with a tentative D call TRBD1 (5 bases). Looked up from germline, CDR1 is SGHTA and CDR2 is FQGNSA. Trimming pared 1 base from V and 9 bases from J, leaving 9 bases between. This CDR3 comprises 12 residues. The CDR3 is CASSLGVGPQYF. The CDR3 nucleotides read TGTGCCAGCAGCTTAGGGGTGGGGCCCCAGTACTTC.

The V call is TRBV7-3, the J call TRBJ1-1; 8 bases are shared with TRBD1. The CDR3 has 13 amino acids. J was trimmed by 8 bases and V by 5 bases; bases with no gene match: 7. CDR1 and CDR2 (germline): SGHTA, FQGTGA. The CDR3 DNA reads TGTGCCAGCAGCCCGACAGGGGCGTCGGAAGCTTTCTTT. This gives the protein CASSPTGASEAFF.

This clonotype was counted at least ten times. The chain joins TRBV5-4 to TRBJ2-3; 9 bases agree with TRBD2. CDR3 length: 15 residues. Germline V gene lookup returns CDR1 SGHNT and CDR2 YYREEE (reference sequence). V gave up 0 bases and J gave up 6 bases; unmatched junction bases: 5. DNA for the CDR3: TGTGCCAGCAGCTTGGGCGGGAGGGTTGCGGATACGCAGTATTTT. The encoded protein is CASSLGGRVADTQYF. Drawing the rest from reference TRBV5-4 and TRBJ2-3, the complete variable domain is ETGVTQSPTHLIKTRGQQVTLRCSSQSGHNTVSWYQQALGQGPQFIFQYYREEENGRGNFPPRFSGLQFPNYSSELNVNALELDDSALYLCASSLGGRVADTQYFGPGTRLTVL.

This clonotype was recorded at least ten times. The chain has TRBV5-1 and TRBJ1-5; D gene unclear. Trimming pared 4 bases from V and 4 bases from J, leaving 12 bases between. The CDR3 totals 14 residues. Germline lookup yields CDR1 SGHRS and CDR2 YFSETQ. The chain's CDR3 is CASSPYSGNQPQHF. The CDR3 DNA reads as TGCGCCAGCAGCCCATACTCCGGAAATCAGCCCCAGCATTTT.

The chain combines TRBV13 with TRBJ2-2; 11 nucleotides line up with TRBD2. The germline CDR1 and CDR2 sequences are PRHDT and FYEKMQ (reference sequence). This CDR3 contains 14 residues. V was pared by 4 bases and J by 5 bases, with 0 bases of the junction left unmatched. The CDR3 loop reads CASSWTSGTGELFF. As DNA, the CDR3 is TGTGCCAGCAGCTGGACTAGCGGGACCGGGGAGCTGTTTTTT.

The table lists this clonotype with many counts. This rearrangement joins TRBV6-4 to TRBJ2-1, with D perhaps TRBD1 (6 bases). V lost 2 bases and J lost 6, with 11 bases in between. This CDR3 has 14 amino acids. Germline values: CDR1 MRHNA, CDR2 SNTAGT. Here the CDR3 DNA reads TGTGCCAGCAGTGACACGGACAGTGTCAATGAGCAGTTCTTC. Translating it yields CASSDTDSVNEQFF.

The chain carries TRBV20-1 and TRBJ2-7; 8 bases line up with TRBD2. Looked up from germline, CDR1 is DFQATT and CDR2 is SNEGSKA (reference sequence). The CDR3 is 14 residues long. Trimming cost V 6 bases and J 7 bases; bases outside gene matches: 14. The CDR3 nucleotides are TGCAGTGCAAGCAGCGGAGCGGGAGCGGTAGAGCAGTACTTC. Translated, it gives CSASSGAGAVEQYF.

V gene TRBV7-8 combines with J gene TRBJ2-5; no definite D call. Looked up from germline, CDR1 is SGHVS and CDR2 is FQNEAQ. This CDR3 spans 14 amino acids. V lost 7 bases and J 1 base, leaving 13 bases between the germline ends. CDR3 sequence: CASKAGLLQETQYF. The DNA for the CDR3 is TGTGCCAGCAAGGCAGGTCTACTCCAAGAGACCCAGTACTTC.

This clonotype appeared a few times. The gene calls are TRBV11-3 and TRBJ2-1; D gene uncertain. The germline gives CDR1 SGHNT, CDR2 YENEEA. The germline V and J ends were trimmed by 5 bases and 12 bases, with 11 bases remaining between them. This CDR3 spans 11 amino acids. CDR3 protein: CASSAPDGQFF. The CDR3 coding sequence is TGTGCCAGCAGCGCTCCTGATGGGCAGTTCTTC.

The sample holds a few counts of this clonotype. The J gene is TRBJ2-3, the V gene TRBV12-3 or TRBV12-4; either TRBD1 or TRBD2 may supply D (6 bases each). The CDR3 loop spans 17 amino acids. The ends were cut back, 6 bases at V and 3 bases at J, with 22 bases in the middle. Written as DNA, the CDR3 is TGTGCCAGCAGCAGCGGGTTTCGGGAAGGGGGGACAGATACGCAGTATTTT. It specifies CASSSGFREGGTDTQYF.

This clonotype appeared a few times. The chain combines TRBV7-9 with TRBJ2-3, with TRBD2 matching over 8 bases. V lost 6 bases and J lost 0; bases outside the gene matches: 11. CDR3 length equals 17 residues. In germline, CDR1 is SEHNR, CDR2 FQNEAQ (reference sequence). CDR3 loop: CASSRRGGPHSTDTQYF. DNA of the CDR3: TGTGCCAGCAGTCGACGCGGGGGGCCCCACAGCACAGATACGCAGTATTTT. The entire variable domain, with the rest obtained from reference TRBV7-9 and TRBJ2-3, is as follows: DTGVSQNPRHKITKRGQNVTFRCDPISEHNRLYWYRQTLGQGPEFLTYFQNEAQLEKSRLLSDRFSAERPKGSFSTLEIQRTEQGDSAMYLCASSRRGGPHSTDTQYFGPGTRLTVL.

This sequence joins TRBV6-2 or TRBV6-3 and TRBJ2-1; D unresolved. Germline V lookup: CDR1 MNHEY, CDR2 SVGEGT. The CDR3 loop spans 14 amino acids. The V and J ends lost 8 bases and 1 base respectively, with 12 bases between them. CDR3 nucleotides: TGTGCCAGCCCTAGTAGTGTATCCTACAATGAGCAGTTCTTC. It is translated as CASPSSVSYNEQFF.